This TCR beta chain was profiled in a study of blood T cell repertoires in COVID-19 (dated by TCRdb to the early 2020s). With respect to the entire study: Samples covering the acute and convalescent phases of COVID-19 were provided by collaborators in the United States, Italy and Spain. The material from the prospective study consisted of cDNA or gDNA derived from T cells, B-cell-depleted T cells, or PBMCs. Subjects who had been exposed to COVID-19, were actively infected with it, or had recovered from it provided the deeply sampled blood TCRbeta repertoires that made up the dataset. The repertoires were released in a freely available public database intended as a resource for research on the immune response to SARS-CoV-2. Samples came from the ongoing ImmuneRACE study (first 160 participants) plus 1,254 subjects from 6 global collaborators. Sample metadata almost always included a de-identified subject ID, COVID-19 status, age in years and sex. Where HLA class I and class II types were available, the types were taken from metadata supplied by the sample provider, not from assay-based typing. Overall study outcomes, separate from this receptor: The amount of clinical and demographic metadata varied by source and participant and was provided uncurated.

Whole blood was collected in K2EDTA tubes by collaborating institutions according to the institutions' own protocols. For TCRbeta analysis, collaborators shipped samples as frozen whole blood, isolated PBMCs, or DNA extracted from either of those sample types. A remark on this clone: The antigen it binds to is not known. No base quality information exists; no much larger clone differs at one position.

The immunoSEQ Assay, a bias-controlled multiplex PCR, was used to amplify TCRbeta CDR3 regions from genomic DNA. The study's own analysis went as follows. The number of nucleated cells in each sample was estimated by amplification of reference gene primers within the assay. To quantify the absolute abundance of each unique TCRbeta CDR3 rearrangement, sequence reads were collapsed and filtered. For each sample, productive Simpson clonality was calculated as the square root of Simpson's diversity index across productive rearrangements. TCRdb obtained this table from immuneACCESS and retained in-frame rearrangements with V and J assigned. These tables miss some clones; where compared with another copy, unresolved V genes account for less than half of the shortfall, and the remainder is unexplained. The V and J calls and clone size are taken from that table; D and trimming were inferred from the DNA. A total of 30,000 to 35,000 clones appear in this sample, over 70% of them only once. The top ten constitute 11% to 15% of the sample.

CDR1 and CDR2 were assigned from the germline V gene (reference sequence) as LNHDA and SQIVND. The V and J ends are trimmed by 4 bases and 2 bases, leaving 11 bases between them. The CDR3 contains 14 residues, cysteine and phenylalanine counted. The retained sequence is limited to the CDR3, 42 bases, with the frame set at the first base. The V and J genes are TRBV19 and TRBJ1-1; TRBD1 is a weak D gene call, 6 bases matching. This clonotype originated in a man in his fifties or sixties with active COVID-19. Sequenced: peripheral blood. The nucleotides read TGTGCCAGTAGTACCCCAGGGGCAAACACTGAAGCTTTCTTT. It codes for CASSTPGANTEAFF.